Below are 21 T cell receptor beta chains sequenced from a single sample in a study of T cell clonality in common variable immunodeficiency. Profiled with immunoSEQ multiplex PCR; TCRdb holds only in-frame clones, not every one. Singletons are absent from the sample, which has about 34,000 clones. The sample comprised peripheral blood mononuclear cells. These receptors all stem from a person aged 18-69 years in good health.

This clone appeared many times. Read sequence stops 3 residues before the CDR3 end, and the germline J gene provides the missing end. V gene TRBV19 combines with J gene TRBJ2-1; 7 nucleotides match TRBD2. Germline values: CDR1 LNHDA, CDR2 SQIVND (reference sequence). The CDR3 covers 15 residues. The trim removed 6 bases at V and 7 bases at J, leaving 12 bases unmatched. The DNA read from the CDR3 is TGTGCCAGTAGACCCACGGCGGGGGAATGGAATGAG. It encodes CASRPTAGEWNE. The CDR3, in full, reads CASRPTAGEWNEQFF.

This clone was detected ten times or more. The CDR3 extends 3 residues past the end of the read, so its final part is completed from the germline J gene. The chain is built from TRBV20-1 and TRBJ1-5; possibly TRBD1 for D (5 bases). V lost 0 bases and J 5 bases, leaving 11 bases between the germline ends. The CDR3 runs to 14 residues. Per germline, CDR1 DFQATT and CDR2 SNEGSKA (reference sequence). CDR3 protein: CSARDRQRDQPQHF. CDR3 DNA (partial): TGCAGTGCTAGAGATCGACAGAGGGATCAGCCC.

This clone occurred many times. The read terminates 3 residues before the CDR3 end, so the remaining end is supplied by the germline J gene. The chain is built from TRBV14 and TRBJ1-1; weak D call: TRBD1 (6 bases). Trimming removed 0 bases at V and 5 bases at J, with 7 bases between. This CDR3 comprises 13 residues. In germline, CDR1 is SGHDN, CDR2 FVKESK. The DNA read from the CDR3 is TGTGCCAGCAGCCAAGATAGGGGGACTGAA. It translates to CASSQDRGTE. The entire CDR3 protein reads CASSQDRGTEAFF.

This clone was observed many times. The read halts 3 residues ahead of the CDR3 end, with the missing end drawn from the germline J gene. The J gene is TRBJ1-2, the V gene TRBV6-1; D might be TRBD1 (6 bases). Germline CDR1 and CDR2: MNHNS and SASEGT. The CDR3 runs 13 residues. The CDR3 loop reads CASSERDTGGYTF. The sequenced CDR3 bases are TGTGCCAGCAGTGAGAGGGACACGGGAGGC.

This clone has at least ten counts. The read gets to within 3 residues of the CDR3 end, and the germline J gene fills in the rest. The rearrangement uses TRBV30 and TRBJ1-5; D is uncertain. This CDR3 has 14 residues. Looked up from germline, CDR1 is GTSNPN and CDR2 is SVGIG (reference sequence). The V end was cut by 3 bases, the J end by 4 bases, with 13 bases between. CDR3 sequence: CAWSKGPRNQPQHF. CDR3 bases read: TGTGCCTGGAGCAAGGGCCCCCGGAATCAGCCC.

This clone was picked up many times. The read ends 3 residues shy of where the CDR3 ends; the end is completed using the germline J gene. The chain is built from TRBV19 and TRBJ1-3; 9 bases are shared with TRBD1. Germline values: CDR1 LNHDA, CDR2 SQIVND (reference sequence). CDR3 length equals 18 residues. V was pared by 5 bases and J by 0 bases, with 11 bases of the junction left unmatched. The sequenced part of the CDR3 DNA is TGTGCCAGTAGTGCTGGGACAGGGAAATTTTTCTCTGGAAACACC. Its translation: CASSAGTGKFFSGNT. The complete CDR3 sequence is CASSAGTGKFFSGNTIYF.

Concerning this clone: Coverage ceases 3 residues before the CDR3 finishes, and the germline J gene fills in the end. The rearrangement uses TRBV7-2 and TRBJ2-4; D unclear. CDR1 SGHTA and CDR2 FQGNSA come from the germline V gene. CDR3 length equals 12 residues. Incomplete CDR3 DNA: TGTGCCAGCAGTCCCCTGGGCTATGGT. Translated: CASSPLGYG. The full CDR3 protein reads CASSPLGYGQYF.

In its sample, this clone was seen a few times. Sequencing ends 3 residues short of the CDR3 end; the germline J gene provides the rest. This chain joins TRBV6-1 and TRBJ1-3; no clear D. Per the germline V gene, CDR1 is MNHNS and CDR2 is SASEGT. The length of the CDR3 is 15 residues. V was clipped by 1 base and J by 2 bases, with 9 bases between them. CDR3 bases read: TGTGCCAGCAGTGAAGTGCTCACGGCTGGAAACACC. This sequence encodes CASSEVLTAGNT. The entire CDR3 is CASSEVLTAGNTIYF.

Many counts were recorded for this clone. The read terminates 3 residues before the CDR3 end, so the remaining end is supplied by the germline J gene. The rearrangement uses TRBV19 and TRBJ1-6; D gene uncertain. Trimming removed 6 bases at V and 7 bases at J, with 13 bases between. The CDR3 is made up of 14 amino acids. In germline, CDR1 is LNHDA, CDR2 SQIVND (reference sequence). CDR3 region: CASRVLGLNSPLHF. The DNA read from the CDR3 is TGTGCCAGTAGAGTCCTTGGGCTCAATTCACCC.

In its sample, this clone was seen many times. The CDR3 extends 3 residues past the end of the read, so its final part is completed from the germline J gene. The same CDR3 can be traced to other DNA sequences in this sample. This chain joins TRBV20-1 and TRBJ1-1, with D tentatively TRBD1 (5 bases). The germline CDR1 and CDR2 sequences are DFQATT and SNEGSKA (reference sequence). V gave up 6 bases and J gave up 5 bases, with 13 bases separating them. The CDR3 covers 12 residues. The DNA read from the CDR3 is TGCAGTGCGGCCCAGGGTGTGACTGAA. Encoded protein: CSAAQGVTE. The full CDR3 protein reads CSAAQGVTEAFF.

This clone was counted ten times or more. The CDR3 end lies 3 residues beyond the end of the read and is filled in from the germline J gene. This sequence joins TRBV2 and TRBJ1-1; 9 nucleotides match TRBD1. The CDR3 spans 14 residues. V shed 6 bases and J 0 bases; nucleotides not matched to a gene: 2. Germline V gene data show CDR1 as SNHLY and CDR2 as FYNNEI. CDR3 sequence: CASRDRGMNTEAFF. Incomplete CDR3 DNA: TGTGCCAGCAGGGACAGGGGTATGAACACTGAA.

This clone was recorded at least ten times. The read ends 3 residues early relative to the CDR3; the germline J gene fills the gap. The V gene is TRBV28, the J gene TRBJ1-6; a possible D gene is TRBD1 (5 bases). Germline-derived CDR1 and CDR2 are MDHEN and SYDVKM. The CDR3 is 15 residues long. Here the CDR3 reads CASSLPGLRARALHF. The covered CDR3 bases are TGTGCCAGCAGTTTACCGGGACTCCGTGCAAGAGCC. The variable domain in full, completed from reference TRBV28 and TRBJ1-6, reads DVKVTQSSRYLVKRTGEKVFLECVQDMDHENMFWYRQDPGLGLRLIYFSYDVKMKEKGDIPEGYSVSREKKERFSLILESASTNQTSMYLCASSLPGLRARALHFGNGTRLTVT.

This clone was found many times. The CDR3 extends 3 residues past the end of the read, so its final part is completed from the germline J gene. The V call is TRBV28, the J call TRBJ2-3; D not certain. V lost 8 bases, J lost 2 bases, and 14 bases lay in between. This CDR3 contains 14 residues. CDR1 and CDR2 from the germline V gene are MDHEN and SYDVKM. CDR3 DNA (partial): TGTGCCAGCGTTGCCGCGGCATCCACAGATACG. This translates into CASVAAASTDT. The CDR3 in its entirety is CASVAAASTDTQYF.

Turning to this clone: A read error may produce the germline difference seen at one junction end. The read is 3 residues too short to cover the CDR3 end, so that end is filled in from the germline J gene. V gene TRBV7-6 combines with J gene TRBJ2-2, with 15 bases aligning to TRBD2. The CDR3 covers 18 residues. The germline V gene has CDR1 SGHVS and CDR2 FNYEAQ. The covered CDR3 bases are TGTGCCAGCAGATTAGCGGGACTAGCGGGAGGAAATGACGGGGAG. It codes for CASRLAGLAGGNDGE. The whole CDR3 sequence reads CASRLAGLAGGNDGELFF. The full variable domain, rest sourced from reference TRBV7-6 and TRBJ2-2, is GAGVSQSPRYKVTKRGQDVALRCDPISGHVSLYWYRQALGQGPEFLTYFNYEAQQDKSGLPNDRFSAERPEGSISTLTIQRTEQRDSAMYRCASRLAGLAGGNDGELFFGEGSRLTVL.

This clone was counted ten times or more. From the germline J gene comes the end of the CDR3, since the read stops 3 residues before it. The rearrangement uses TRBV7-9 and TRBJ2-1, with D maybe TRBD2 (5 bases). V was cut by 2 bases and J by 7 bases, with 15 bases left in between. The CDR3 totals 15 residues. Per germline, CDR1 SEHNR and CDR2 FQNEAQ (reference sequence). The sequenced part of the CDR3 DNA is TGTGCCAGCAGCTTAACAAGCGGTAGGGATAATGAG. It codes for CASSLTSGRDNE. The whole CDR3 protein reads CASSLTSGRDNEQFF.

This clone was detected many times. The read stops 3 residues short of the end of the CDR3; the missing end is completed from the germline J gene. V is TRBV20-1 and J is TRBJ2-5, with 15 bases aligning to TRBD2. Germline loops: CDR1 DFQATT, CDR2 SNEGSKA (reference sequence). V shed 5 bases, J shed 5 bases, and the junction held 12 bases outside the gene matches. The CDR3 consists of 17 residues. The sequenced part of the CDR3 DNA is TGCAGTGCTTATAAAGGGACTAGCGGGAGGTCGTGGGAGACC. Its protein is CSAYKGTSGRSWET. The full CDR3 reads CSAYKGTSGRSWETQYF.

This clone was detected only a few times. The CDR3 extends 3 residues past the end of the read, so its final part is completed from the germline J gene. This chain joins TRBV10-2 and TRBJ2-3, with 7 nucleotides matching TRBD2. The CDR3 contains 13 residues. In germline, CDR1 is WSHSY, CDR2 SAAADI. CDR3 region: CASSESAGTAQYF. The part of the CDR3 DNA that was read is TGCGCCAGCAGTGAGTCAGCGGGGACCGCG.

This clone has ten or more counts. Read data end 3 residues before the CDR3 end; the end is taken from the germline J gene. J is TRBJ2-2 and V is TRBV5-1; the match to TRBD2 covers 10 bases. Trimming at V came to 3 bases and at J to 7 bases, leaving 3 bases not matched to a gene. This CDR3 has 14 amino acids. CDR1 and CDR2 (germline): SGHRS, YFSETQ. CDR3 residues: CASSSSGSVGELFF. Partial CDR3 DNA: TGCGCCAGCAGCTCTAGCGGGAGTGTCGGGGAG.

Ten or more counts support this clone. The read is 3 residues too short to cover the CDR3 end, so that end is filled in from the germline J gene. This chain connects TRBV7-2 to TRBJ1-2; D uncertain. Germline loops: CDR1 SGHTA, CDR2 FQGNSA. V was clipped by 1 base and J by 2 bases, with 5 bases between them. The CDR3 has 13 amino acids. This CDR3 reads CASSLERNYGYTF. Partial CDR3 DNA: TGTGCCAGCAGCTTAGAAAGGAACTATGGC. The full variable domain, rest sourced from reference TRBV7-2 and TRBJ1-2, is GAGVSQSPSNKVTEKGKDVELRCDPISGHTALYWYRQSLGQGLEFLIYFQGNSAPDKSGLPSDRFSAERTGGSVSTLTIQRTQQEDSAVYLCASSLERNYGYTFGSGTRLTVV.

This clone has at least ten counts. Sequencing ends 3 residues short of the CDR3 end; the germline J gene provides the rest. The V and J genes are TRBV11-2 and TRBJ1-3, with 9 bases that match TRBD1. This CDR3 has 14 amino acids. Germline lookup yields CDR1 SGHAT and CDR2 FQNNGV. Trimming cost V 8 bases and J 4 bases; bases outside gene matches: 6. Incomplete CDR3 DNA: TGTGCCAGCTCTCTGGGGACAGGGGGAAACACC. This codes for CASSLGTGGNT. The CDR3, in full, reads CASSLGTGGNTIYF.

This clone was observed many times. Here the CDR3 reads CASSLGQMYEQYF. The part of the CDR3 DNA that was read is TGTGCCAGCAGCTTAGGTCAAATGTACGAG. This rearrangement joins TRBV7-6 to TRBJ2-7; D not resolved. The CDR3 end is not reached by the read, which stops 3 residues before it; the germline J gene fills it in. CDR3 size: 13 residues. The germline V gene encodes CDR1 SGHVS and CDR2 FNYEAQ. The V gene lost 1 base and the J gene lost 4 bases, with 8 bases spanning the gap.